These T cell receptor beta chains were read from a single sample in a study of CD8 T cells in ankylosing spondylitis. Using its own MiXCR run on the 5' RACE reads, TCRdb lists one record per CDR3 protein. The sample records approximately 17,000 distinct CDR3 sequences, approximately 7.6% being singletons. The source material was blood. The receptor set was obtained from a male donor with ankylosing spondylitis or in good health (not recorded which). Each CDR3 is given without its conserved first and last residue. A D gene is named only where the DNA matches it firmly.

CDR3 length: 8
J gene: TRBJ2-5
D gene: .
V gene: TRBV20-1
CDR3 protein: SARRETQY

CDR3 length: 15
J gene: TRBJ2-3
D gene: TRBD2
V gene: TRBV12-3/TRBV12-4
CDR3 protein: ASSRLAGGSAADTQY

CDR3 length: 11
J gene: TRBJ2-3
D gene: .
V gene: TRBV12-3/TRBV12-4
CDR3 protein: ASSPDAADTQY

CDR3 length: 15
J gene: TRBJ2-2
D gene: .
V gene: TRBV5-1
CDR3 protein: ASHLKLQGLGTGELF

CDR3 length: 12
J gene: TRBJ2-7
D gene: .
V gene: TRBV7-2
CDR3 protein: ASSSQGGPYEQY

CDR3 length: 10
J gene: TRBJ1-5
D gene: .
V gene: TRBV12-3/TRBV12-4
CDR3 protein: ASSFGNQPQH

CDR3 length: 14
J gene: TRBJ1-4
D gene: .
V gene: TRBV30
CDR3 protein: AWSVDPLGLSEKLF

CDR3 length: 11
J gene: TRBJ2-2
D gene: .
V gene: TRBV5-6
CDR3 protein: ASSLGSPGELF

CDR3 length: 15
J gene: TRBJ2-7
D gene: .
V gene: TRBV4-3
CDR3 protein: ASSQDLGRGTSYEQY

CDR3 length: 15
J gene: TRBJ2-3
D gene: TRBD2
V gene: TRBV12-3/TRBV12-4
CDR3 protein: ASSQMTSGGSTDTQY

CDR3 length: 10
J gene: TRBJ2-5
D gene: TRBD2
V gene: TRBV20-1
CDR3 protein: SARLAGETQY

CDR3 length: 13
J gene: TRBJ1-5
D gene: .
V gene: TRBV19
CDR3 protein: ASSPGDWSNQPQH

CDR3 length: 12
J gene: TRBJ2-1
D gene: TRBD1
V gene: TRBV12-3/TRBV12-4
CDR3 protein: ASSPQGVGIEQF

CDR3 length: 13
J gene: TRBJ1-5
D gene: .
V gene: TRBV4-3
CDR3 protein: ASSQDVGSNQPQH

CDR3 length: 13
J gene: TRBJ1-3
D gene: .
V gene: TRBV7-2
CDR3 protein: ASSLGGLSGNTIY

CDR3 length: 12
J gene: TRBJ1-1
D gene: .
V gene: TRBV27
CDR3 protein: ASSSRGLGTEAF

CDR3 length: 13
J gene: TRBJ2-1
D gene: TRBD1
V gene: TRBV14
CDR3 protein: ASSRDRAPYNEQF

CDR3 length: 17
J gene: TRBJ2-2
D gene: .
V gene: TRBV12-5
CDR3 protein: ASGLRVGGIKYNTGELF

CDR3 length: 10
J gene: TRBJ2-3
D gene: .
V gene: TRBV29-1
CDR3 protein: SVLPLTDTQY

CDR3 length: 10
J gene: TRBJ1-1
D gene: .
V gene: TRBV30
CDR3 protein: AWGATGTEAF

CDR3 length: 13
J gene: TRBJ2-1
D gene: .
V gene: TRBV20-1
CDR3 protein: SAPGRAGSSGEQF

CDR3 length: 9
J gene: TRBJ2-7
D gene: .
V gene: TRBV6-5
CDR3 protein: ASSKLYEQY

CDR3 length: 12
J gene: TRBJ1-4
D gene: .
V gene: TRBV25-1
CDR3 protein: ASSEGNTNEKLF

CDR3 length: 13
J gene: TRBJ2-7
D gene: .
V gene: TRBV20-1
CDR3 protein: SARDSQPVGYEQY

CDR3 length: 12
J gene: TRBJ2-1
D gene: TRBD2
V gene: TRBV5-1
CDR3 protein: ASSLAGGPGEQF

CDR3 length: 13
J gene: TRBJ2-2
D gene: TRBD2
V gene: TRBV5-1
CDR3 protein: ASSPISSGSGELF

CDR3 length: 15
J gene: TRBJ2-7
D gene: TRBD2
V gene: TRBV27
CDR3 protein: ASGPRRLAGLPYEQY

CDR3 length: 15
J gene: TRBJ2-3
D gene: TRBD2
V gene: TRBV28
CDR3 protein: ASRPWTSGGGTDTQY

CDR3 length: 12
J gene: TRBJ2-3
D gene: .
V gene: TRBV7-3
CDR3 protein: ASSLIGATDTQY